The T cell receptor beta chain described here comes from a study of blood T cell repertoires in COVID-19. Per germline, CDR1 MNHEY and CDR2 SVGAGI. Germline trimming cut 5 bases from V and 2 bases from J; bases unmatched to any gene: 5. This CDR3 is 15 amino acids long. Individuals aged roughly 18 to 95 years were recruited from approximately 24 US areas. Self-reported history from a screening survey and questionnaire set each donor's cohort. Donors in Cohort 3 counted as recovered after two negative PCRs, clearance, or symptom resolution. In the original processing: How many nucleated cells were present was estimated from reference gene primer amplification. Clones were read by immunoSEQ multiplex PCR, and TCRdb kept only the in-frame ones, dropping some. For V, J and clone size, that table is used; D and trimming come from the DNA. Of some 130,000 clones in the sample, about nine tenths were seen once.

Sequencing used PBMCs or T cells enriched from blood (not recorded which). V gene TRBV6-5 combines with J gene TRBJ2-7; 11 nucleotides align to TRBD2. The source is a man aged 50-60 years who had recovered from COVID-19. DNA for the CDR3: TGTGCCAGCAGTAGGCCGGGACTAGCGGCCTACGAGCAGTACTTC. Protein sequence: CASSRPGLAAYEQYF.